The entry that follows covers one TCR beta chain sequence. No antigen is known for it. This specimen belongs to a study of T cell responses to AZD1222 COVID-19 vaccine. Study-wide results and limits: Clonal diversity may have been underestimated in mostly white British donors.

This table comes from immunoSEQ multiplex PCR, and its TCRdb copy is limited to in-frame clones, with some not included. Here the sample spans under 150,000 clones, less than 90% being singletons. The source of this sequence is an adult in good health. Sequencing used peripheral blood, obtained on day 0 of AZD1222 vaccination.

The CDR3 sequence is CSVGTGGHEQYF. CDR3 nucleotides: TGCAGCGTTGGGACAGGGGGACACGAGCAGTACTTC. The V and J genes are TRBV29-1 and TRBJ2-7; 10 bases are a match to TRBD1. Losses at the gene ends were 4 bases for V and 5 bases for J; bases not matched to a gene: 2. The CDR3 sequence is 12 residues long. Germline values: CDR1 SQVTM, CDR2 ANQGSEA.